Reported below is one TCR beta chain. This sample stems from a study of blood T cells in healthy people across ages. Primed by a sample-barcoded 5' primer and a J-beta primer mix, a second PCR proceeded for 7 to 11 cycles. A single record per CDR3 protein comes from TCRdb applying MiXCR to the 5' RACE reads. Of 1.5 million to 2 million distinct CDR3 sequences in the sample, 28% are singletons; the top ten hold roughly 8%. In germline, CDR1 is SGHTA, CDR2 FQGNSA. This CDR3 has 15 amino acids. The V and J ends lost 5 bases and 1 base, in that order; junction bases with no gene match: 7. The sample consisted of blood. The receptor was derived from a woman in her thirties in good health. This rearrangement joins TRBV7-2 to TRBJ1-1; 7 bases are a match to TRBD1. CDR3 residues: CASSPKNRGNTEAFF. CDR3 sequence (DNA): TGTGCCAGCAGCCCAAAGAACAGGGGGAACACTGAAGCTTTCTTT. Full variable domain (missing parts from reference TRBV7-2 and TRBJ1-1): GAGVSQSPSNKVTEKGKDVELRCDPISGHTALYWYRQSLGQGLEFLIYFQGNSAPDKSGLPSDRFSAERTGGSVSTLTIQRTQQEDSAVYLCASSPKNRGNTEAFFGQGTRLTVV.